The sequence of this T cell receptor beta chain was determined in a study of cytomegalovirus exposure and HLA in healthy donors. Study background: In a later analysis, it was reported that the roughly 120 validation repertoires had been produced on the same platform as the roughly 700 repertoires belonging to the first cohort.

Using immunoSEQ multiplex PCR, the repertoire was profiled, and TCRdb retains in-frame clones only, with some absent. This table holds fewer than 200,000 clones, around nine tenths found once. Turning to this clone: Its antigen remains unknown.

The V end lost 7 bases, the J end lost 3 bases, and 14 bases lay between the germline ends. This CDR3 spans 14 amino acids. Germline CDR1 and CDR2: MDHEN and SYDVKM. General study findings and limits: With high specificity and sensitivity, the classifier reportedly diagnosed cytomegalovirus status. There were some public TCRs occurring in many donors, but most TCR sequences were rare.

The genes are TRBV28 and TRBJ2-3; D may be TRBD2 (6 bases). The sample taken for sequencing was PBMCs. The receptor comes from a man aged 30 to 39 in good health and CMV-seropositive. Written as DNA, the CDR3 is TGTGCCAGCACTAGACTAGTGCGAACAGATACGCAGTATTTT. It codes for CASTRLVRTDTQYF.